This T cell receptor beta chain was profiled in a study of T cells in Graves' hyperthyroidism and ophthalmopathy. Study observations and caveats: Peripheral blood also featured most of the thyroid clonotypes expanded above 0.001.

The TCR beta CDR3 regions underwent amplification using RNA transcripts as the source. A set of HTBI primers served as the primers for a first-round RT-PCR of the TCR CDR3. MiXCR, run by TCRdb on the multiplex PCR reads, gives a single entry per CDR3 protein. The table shows around 250,000 distinct CDR3 sequences, with roughly 15% occurring only once. Uncontrolled infection, other autoimmune disease, pregnancy or lactation barred patients from enrollment. Every diagnosis used clinical symptoms, serum thyroxine and TRAb, thyroid ultrasound and orbital computed tomography. Initially, at the first diagnosis of hyperthyroidism and before any ophthalmopathy symptoms, blood was sampled. This clonotype has a count of ten or more. Its specificity is unknown. The TCR comes from a woman aged 40 to 49 with Graves' hyperthyroidism that later progressed to Graves' ophthalmopathy. Sample: blood.

The CDR3 nucleotides read TGTGCCAGTAGTATCGGGGGTCATGAGCAGTTCTTC. It specifies CASSIGGHEQFF. The rearrangement joins TRBV19 to TRBJ2-1, with a tentative D call TRBD2 (6 bases). The CDR3 contains 12 residues. In germline, CDR1 is LNHDA, CDR2 SQIVND (reference sequence). V lost 3 bases and J lost 8, with 8 bases in between.